This T cell receptor (beta chain) was documented in a study of cytomegalovirus exposure and HLA in healthy donors. Study findings and constraints: The only immune exposure information that was available was CMV serostatus. A link between a missense DCLRE1C variant and TCR beta V- and J-gene trimming emerged from a later analysis.

In the PCR, 60 Vbeta and 13 Jbeta primers were used. Repertoires were generated with immunoSEQ multiplex PCR, while TCRdb's copy carries only in-frame clones and drops some. The repertoire holds under 200,000 clones, about 77% seen once, with 7.4% in the top ten. The CDR3 is 16 residues long. The germline V gene has CDR1 MNHEY and CDR2 SVGAGI. The junction had 8 bases not matched to a gene; V was cut back by 2 bases and J by 5 bases. A single count supports this clone. The antigen is undetermined. This rearrangement joins TRBV6-5 to TRBJ2-5; 10 bases line up with TRBD1. The TCR sequence derives from a male donor in good health and CMV-seropositive. Specimen: PBMCs. For the CDR3, the DNA is TGTGCCAGCAGTTACCAGACAGGGGGCATAATGGAGACCCAGTACTTC. Translated, it gives CASSYQTGGIMETQYF.